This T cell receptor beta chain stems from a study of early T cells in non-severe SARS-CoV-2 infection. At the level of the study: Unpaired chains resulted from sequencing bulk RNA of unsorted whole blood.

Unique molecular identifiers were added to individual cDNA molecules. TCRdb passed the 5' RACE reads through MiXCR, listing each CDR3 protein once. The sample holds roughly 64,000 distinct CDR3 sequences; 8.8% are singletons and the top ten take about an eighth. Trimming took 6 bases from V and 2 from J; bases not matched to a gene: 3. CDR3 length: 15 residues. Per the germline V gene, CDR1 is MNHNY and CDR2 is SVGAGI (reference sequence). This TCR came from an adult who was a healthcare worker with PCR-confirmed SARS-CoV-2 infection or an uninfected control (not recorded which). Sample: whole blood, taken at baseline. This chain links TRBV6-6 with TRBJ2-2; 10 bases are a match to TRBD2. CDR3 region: CASSPSGRNTGELFF. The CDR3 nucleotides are TGTGCCAGCAGCCCTAGCGGGAGAAACACCGGGGAGCTGTTTTTT.